This TCR beta chain was recovered during a study of T-cell memory formation after mild COVID-19. Points from the study as a whole: In pre-infection memory, a portion of responding clones appeared, which suggested that cross-reactive memory joined. Of the contracting clones, CD4+ ones lay mainly in CM and EM, and CD8+ ones in EMRA.

With constant-segment primers, 5'RACE yielded cDNA libraries of TCR alpha and TCR beta that carried sample barcodes and UMIs. TCRdb re-called the 5' RACE reads through MiXCR, storing one row per CDR3 protein. The sample shows 450,000 to 650,000 distinct CDR3 sequences, roughly 20% of them seen only once. The CDR3 totals 16 residues. Germline CDR1 LGHNA, CDR2 YNFKEQ. V dropped 6 bases and J dropped 1; count of bases not matched to a gene: 7. This clonotype showed up just a few times. Its antigen is as yet unknown. The clonotype originates from an adult woman who had mild COVID-19 (a few samples of this study predate the infection). Cell type and time point are not known. The sequenced sample consisted of PBMCs or a T cell subset sorted from them (not recorded which). This sequence joins TRBV4-2 and TRBJ2-3; 10 bases fit TRBD2. CDR3 protein: CASSPMGTSGTDTQYF. The CDR3 DNA sequence: TGTGCCAGCAGTCCCATGGGGACTAGCGGCACAGATACGCAGTATTTT.